The clone carrying this T cell receptor (beta chain) has ten or more counts. These data are taken from a study of regulatory T cells in long-lasting Graves disease. CDR1 and CDR2 (germline): MNHEY, SMNVEV (reference sequence). Trimming took 2 bases from V and 2 from J, leaving 13 bases between them. This CDR3 contains 15 residues. CDR3 regions were amplified by Arm-PCR using iRepertoire HTBI primers to build TCR beta libraries. From the multiplex PCR reads, TCRdb called clonotypes with MiXCR, one entry per CDR3 protein. The sample holds about 470,000 distinct CDR3 sequences; less than 25% are singletons and the top ten take 7.8%. Time point in this sample: persistent/refractory GD, antithyroid drugs over 5 years with positive TRAb. PBMCs were the source of the RNA used for TCR sequencing.

V usage is TRBV27 and J usage is TRBJ2-7; D possibly corresponds to TRBD2 (6 bases). Specimen: peripheral blood mononuclear cells (PBMCs), collected when the disease was refractory, from a patient treated with antithyroid drugs. This clonotype originated in a female donor with Graves disease. This CDR3 is CASSLGGSRAYEQYF. The CDR3, as DNA: TGTGCCAGCAGTTTAGGAGGGTCTAGGGCCTACGAGCAGTACTTC.